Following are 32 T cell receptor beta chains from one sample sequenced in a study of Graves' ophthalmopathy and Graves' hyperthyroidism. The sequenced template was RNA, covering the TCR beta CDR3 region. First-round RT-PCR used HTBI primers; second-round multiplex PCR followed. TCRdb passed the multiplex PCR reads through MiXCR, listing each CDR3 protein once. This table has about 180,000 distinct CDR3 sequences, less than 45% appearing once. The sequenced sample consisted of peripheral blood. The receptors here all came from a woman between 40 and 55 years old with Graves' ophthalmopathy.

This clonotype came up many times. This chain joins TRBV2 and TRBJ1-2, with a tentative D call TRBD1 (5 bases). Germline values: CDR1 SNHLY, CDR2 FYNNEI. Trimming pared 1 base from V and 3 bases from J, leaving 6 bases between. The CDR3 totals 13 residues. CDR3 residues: CASSEEQDYGYTF. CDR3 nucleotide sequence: TGTGCCAGCAGTGAAGAACAGGACTATGGCTACACCTTC. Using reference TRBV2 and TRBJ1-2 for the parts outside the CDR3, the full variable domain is EPEVTQTPSHQVTQMGQEVILRCVPISNHLYFYWYRQILGQKVEFLVSFYNNEISEKSEIFDDQFSVERPDGSNFTLKIRSTKLEDSAMYFCASSEEQDYGYTFGSGTRLTVV.

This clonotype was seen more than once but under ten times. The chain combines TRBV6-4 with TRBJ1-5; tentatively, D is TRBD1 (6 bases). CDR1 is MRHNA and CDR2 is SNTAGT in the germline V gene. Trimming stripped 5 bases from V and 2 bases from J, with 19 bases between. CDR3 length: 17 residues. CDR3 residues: CASSRPYLRGGNQPQHF. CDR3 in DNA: TGTGCCAGCAGTCGACCCTACCTCAGGGGCGGCAATCAGCCCCAGCATTTT.

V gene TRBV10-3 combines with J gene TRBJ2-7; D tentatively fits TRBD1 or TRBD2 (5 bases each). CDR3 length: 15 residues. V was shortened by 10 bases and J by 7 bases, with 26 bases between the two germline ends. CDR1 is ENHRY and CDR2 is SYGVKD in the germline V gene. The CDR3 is CATWGSGVGPGEQYF. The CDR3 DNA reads TGTGCCACATGGGGGTCGGGTGTGGGCCCGGGGGAGCAGTACTTC.

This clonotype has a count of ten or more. The CDR3, as DNA: TGTGCCATCAGCGAGGGACAGGGGACCGCTGAAGCTTTCTTT. Protein: CAISEGQGTAEAFF. V is TRBV10-3 and J is TRBJ1-1; 10 nucleotides match TRBD1. J was trimmed by 6 bases and V by 6 bases; bases with no gene match: 7. This CDR3 is 14 amino acids long. Germline CDR1 is ENHRY and CDR2 is SYGVKD.

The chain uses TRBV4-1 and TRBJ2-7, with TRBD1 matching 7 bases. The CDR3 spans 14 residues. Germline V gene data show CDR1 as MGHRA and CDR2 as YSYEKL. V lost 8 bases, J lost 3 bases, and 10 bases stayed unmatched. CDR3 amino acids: CASSSGGPFYEQYF. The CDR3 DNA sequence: TGCGCCAGCTCCTCAGGGGGACCCTTCTACGAGCAGTACTTC.

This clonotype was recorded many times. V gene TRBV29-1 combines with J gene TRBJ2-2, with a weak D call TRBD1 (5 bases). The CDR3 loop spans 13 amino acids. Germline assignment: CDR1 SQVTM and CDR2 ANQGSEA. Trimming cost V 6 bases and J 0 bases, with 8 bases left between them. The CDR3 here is CSVKGSNTGELFF. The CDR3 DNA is TGCAGCGTGAAGGGGTCGAACACCGGGGAGCTGTTTTTT.

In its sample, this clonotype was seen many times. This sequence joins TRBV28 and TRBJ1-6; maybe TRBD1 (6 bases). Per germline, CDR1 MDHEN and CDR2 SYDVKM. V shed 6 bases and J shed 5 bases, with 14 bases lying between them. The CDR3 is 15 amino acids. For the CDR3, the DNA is TGTGCCAGCAGGCCCCCCCAGGGGAATAATTCACCCCTCCACTTT. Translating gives CASRPPQGNNSPLHF.

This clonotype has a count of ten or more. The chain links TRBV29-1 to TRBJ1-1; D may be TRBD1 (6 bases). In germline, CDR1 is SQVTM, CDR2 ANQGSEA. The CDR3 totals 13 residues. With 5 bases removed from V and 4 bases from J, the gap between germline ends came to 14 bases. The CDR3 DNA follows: TGCAGCGTTCCAGGGGCGGTGGGCACTGAAGCTTTCTTT. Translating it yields CSVPGAVGTEAFF.

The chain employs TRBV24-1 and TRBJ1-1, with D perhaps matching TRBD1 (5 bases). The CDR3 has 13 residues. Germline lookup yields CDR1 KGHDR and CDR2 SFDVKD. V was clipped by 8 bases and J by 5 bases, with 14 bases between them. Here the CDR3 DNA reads TGTGCCACCATGCGAAGGGGAGGTACTGAAGCTTTCTTT. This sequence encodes CATMRRGGTEAFF.

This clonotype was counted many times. CDR3 sequence (DNA): TGTGCCAGCAGTTACAACAGGGGGGAGACCCAGTACTTC. Residues: CASSYNRGETQYF. This chain links TRBV6-5 with TRBJ2-5; 8 bases align to TRBD1. Germline CDR1 MNHEY, CDR2 SVGAGI. The CDR3 contains 13 residues. The junction had 1 base not matched to a gene; V was cut back by 2 bases and J by 5 bases.

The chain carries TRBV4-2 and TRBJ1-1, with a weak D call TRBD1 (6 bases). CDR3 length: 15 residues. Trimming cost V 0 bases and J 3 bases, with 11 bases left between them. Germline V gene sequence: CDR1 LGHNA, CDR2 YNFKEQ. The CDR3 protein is CASSQDHGQHTEAFF. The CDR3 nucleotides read TGTGCCAGCAGCCAAGATCACGGACAGCACACTGAAGCTTTCTTT.

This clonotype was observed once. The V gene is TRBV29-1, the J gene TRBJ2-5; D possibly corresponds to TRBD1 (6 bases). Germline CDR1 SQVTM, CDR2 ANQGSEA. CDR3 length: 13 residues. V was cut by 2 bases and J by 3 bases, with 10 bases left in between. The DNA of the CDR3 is TGCAGCGTTGAATACAGGACAGAAGAGACCCAGTACTTC. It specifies CSVEYRTEETQYF.

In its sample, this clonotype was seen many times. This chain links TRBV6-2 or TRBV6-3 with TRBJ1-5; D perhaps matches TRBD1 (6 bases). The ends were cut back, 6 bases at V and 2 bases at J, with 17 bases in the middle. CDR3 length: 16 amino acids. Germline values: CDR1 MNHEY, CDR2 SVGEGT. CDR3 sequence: CASSSKTGFGNQPQHF. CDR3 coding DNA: TGTGCCAGCAGCTCTAAAACAGGGTTTGGCAATCAGCCCCAGCATTTT.

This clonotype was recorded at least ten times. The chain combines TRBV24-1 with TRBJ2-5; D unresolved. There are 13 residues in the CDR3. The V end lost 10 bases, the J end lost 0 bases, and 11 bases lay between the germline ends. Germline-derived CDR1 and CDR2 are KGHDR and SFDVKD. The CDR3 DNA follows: TGTGCCACTTCCCCCTCCTACCAAGAGACCCAGTACTTC. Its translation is CATSPSYQETQYF.

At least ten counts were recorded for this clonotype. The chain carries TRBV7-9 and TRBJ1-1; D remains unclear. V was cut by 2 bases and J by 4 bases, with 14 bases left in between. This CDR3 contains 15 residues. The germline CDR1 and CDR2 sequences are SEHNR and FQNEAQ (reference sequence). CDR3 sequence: CASSLHYGSSTEAFF. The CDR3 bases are TGTGCCAGCAGCTTACACTACGGAAGCAGCACTGAAGCTTTCTTT.

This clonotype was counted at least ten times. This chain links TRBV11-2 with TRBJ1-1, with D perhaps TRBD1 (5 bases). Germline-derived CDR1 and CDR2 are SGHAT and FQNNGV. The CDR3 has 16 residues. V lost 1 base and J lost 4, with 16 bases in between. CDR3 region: CASSLVGAGFSTEAFF. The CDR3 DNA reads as TGTGCCAGCAGCTTAGTAGGGGCCGGGTTTTCCACTGAAGCTTTCTTT.

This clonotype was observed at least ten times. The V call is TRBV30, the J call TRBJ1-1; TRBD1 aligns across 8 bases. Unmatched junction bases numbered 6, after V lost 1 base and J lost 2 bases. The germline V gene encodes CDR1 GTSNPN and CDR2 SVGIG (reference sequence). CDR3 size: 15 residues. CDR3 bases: TGTGCCTGGAGTGGTCAGGGGGCCAGCAACACTGAAGCTTTCTTT. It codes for CAWSGQGASNTEAFF.

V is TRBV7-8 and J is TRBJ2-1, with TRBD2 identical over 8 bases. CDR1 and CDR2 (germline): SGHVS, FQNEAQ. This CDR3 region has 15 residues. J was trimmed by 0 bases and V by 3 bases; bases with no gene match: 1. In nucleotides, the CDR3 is TGTGCCAGCAGCTTGGGGACTAGCTCCTACAATGAGCAGTTCTTC. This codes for CASSLGTSSYNEQFF.

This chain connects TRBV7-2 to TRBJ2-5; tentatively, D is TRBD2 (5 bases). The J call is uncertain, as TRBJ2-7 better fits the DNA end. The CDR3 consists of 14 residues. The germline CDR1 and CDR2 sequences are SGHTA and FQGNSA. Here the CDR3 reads CASSPSSGSDEQYF. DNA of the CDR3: TGTGCCAGCAGCCCCAGTTCTGGGAGCGACGAGCAGTACTTC.

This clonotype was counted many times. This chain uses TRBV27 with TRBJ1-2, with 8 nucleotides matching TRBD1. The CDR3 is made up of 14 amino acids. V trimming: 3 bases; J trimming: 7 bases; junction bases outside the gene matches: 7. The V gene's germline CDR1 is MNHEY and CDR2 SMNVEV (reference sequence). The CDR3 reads CASSLAGGNGGYTF. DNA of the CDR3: TGTGCCAGCAGTTTGGCAGGGGGCAATGGTGGCTACACCTTC.

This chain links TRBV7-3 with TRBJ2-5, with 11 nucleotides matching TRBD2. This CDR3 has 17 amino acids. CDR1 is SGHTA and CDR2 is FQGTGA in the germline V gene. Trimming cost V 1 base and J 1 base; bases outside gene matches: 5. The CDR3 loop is CASSLRASGRFQETQYF. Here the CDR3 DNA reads TGTGCCAGCAGCTTAAGGGCTAGCGGGAGGTTCCAAGAGACCCAGTACTTC. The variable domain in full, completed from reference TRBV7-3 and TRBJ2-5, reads GAGVSQTPSNKVTEKGKYVELRCDPISGHTALYWYRQSLGQGPEFLIYFQGTGAADDSGLPNDRFFAVRPEGSVSTLKIQRTERGDSAVYLCASSLRASGRFQETQYFGPGTRLLVL.

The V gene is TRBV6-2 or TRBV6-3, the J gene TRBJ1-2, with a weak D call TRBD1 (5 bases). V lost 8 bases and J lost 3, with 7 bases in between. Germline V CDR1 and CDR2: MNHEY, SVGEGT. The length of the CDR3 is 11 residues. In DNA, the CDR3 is TGTGCCAGCGGGACCGACTATGGCTACACCTTC. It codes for CASGTDYGYTF.

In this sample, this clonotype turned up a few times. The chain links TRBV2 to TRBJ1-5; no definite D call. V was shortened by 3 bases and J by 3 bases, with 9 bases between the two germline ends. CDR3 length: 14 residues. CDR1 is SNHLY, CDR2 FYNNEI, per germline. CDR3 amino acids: CASSERKYNQPQHF. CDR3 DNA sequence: TGTGCCAGCAGTGAGCGAAAGTACAATCAGCCCCAGCATTTT.

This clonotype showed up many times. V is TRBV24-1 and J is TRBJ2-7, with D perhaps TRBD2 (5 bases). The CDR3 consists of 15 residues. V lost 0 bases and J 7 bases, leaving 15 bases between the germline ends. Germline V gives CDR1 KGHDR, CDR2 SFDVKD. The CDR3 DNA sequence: TGTGCCACCAGTGATTTGCATGCGGGTGTTCGGGAGCAGTACTTC. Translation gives CATSDLHAGVREQYF.

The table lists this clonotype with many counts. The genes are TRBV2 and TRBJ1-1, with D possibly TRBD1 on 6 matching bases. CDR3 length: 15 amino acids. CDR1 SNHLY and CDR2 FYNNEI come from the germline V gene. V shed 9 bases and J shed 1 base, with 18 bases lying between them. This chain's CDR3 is CASNNDRIGNTEAFF. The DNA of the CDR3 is TGTGCCAGTAACAACGACAGGATTGGGAACACTGAAGCTTTCTTT.

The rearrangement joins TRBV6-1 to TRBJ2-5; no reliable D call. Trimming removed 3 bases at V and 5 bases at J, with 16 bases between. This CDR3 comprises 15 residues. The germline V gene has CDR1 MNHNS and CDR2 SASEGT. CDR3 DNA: TGTGCCAGCAGTGAGGCACAGATCCAACGGGAGACCCAGTACTTC. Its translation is CASSEAQIQRETQYF.

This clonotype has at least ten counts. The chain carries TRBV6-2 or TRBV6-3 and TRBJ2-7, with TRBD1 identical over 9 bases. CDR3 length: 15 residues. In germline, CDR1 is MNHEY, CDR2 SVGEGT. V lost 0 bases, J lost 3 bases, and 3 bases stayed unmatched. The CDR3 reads CASSYSGTGIYEQYF. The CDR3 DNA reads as TGTGCCAGCAGTTACTCCGGGACAGGGATCTACGAGCAGTACTTC.

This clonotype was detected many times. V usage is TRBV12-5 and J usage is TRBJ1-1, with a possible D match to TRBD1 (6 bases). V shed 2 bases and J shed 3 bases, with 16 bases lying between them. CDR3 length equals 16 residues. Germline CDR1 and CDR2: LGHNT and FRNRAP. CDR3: CASGLTGNKGDTEAFF. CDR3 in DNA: TGTGCTAGTGGTTTGACAGGGAACAAGGGGGACACTGAAGCTTTCTTT.

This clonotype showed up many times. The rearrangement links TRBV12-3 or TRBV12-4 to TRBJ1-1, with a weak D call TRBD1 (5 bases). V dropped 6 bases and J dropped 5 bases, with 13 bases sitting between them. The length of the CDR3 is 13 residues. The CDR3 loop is CASSRGGRTEAFF. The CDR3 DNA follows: TGTGCCAGCAGCCGGGGGGGGAGGACTGAAGCTTTCTTT.

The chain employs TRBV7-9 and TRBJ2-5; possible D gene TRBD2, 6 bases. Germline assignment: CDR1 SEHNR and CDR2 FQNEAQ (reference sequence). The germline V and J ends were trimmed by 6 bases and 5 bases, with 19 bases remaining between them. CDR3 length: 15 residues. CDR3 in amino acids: CASSLRGGGGETQYF. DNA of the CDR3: TGTGCCAGCAGTTTGAGAGGCGGCGGAGGGGAGACCCAGTACTTC.

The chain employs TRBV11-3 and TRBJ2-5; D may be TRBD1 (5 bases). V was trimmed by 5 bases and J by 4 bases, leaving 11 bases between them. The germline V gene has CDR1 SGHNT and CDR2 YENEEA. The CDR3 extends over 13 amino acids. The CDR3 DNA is TGTGCCAGCAGCCCCATGGGGCGAGAGACCCAGTACTTC. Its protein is CASSPMGRETQYF.

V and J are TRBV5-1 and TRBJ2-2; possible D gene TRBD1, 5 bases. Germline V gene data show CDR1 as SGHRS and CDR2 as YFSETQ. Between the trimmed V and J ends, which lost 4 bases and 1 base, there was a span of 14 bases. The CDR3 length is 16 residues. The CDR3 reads CASSIAHTGNTGELFF. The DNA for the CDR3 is TGCGCCAGCAGCATCGCCCACACAGGGAACACCGGGGAGCTGTTTTTT. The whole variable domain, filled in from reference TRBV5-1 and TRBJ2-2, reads KAGVTQTPRYLIKTRGQQVTLSCSPISGHRSVSWYQQTPGQGLQFLFEYFSETQRNKGNFPGRFSGRQFSNSRSEMNVSTLELGDSALYLCASSIAHTGNTGELFFGEGSRLTVL.